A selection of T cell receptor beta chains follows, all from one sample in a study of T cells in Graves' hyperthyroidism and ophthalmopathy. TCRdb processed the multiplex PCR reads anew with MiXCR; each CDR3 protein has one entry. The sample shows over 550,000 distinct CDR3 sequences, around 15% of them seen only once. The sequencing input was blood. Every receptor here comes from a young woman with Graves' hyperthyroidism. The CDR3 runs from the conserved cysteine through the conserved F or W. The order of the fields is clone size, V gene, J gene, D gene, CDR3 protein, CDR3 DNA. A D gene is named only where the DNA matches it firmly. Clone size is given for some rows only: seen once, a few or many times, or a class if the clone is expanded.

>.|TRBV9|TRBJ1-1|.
CASSPRQSKNTEAFF
TGTGCCAGCAGCCCAAGACAGAGCAAGAACACTGAAGCTTTCTTT
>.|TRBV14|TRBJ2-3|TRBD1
CASSQAFWTGGTDTQYF
TGTGCCAGCAGCCAAGCGTTTTGGACAGGGGGCACAGATACGCAGTATTTT
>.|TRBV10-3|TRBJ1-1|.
CAISDSRPNTEAFF
TGTGCCATCAGTGACAGTAGGCCGAACACTGAAGCTTTCTTT
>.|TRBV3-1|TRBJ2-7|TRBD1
CASSQEQGGYEQYF
TGTGCCAGCAGCCAAGAACAGGGGGGATACGAGCAGTACTTC
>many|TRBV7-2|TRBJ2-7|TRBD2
CASTGLAGGEQYF
TGTGCCAGCACCGGACTAGCGGGAGGCGAGCAGTACTTC
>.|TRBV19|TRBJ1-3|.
CASSTYSSGNTIYF
TGTGCCAGTAGTACCTACAGCTCTGGAAACACCATATATTTT
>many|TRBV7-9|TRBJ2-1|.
CASSFGKLNEQFF
TGTGCCAGCAGCTTCGGCAAGTTGAATGAGCAGTTCTTC
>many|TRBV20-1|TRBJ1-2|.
CSASTDTHYVLTF
TGCAGTGCTAGCACAGACACGCACTATGTTCTCACCTTC
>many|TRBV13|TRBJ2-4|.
CASSLSTEAKNIQYF
TGTGCCAGCAGCTTATCCACCGAGGCCAAAAACATTCAGTACTTC
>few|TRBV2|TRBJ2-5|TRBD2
CASSGTSGGGFGETQYF
TGTGCCAGCAGTGGCACTAGCGGGGGAGGGTTCGGGGAGACCCAGTACTTC
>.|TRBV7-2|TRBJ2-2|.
CASSLGQLGTGELFF
TGTGCCAGCAGCTTAGGACAGCTTGGGACCGGGGAGCTGTTTTTT
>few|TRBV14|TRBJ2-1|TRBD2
CASSHTSGPYNEQFF
TGTGCCAGCAGCCATACTAGCGGACCCTACAATGAGCAGTTCTTC
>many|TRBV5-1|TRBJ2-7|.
CASSLESSGGPYEQYF
TGCGCCAGCAGCTTGGAGTCAAGCGGAGGGCCCTACGAGCAGTACTTC
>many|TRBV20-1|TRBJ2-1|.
CSASSNRVSSYNEQFF
TGCAGTGCTAGTAGCAACAGGGTCAGCTCCTACAATGAGCAGTTCTTC
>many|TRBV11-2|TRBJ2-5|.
CASSLGRGLGETQYF
TGTGCCAGCAGCTTAGGGAGGGGTCTTGGGGAGACCCAGTACTTC
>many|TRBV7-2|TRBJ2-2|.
CASRPKGGTGELFF
TGTGCCAGCAGGCCGAAAGGAGGCACCGGGGAGCTGTTTTTT
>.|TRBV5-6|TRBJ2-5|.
CASSSSSPFGGETQYF
TGTGCCAGCAGCTCCTCCTCGCCATTTGGGGGGGAGACCCAGTACTTC
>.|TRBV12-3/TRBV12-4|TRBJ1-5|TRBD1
CASSFTGTENQPQHF
TGTGCCAGCAGTTTTACCGGGACAGAAAATCAGCCCCAGCATTTT
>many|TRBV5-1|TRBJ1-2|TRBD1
CASSLDTGGYGYTF
TGCGCCAGCAGCTTGGATACAGGGGGCTATGGCTACACCTTC
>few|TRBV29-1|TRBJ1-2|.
CSAVSGGRSGYTF
TGCAGCGCTGTTTCGGGGGGCAGGAGTGGCTACACCTTC
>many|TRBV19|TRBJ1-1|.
CASSMSRINTEAFF
TGTGCCAGTAGTATGTCTCGGATTAACACTGAAGCTTTCTTT
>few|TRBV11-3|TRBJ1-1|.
CASSLSLSTEAFF
TGTGCCAGCAGCTTGAGCCTTAGCACTGAAGCTTTCTTT
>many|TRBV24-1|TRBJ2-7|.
CATSDYGTSHYEQYF
TGTGCCACCAGTGATTACGGGACATCTCACTACGAGCAGTACTTC
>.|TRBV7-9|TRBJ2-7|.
CASSRSLTYEQYF
TGTGCCAGCAGCCGAAGCCTGACCTACGAGCAGTACTTC
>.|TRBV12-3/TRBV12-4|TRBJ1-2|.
CASRTQGPGYTF
TGTGCCAGCAGGACACAGGGACCTGGCTACACCTTC
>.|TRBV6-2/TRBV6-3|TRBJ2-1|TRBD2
CASKLAGGPHEQFF
TGTGCCAGCAAACTAGCGGGAGGTCCCCATGAGCAGTTCTTC
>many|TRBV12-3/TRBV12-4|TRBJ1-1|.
CASSFVGQPAFF
TGTGCCAGCAGTTTCGTTGGACAGCCCGCTTTCTTT
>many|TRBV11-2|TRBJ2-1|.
CASSPRVYSYNEQFF
TGTGCCAGCAGCCCTCGGGTTTATTCCTACAATGAGCAGTTCTTC
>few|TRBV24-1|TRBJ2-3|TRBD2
CATSDPGTSGNPGPPDTQYF
TGTGCCACCAGTGATCCCGGGACTAGCGGGAATCCCGGCCCCCCAGATACGCAGTATTTT
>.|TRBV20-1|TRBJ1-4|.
CSASGNEKLFF
TGCAGTGCTAGCGGCAACGAAAAACTGTTTTTT
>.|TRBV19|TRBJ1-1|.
CASSHRALEAFF
TGTGCCAGTAGTCACAGGGCCCTCGAAGCTTTCTTT
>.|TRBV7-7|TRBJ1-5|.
CASSLRQFSNQPQHF
TGTGCCAGCAGCTTACGACAGTTTAGCAATCAGCCCCAGCATTTT
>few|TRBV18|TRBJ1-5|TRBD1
CASSGTGDTPSNQPQHF
TGTGCCAGCTCCGGGACAGGGGACACTCCTAGCAATCAGCCCCAGCATTTT
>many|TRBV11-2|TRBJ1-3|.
CASSLNGNTIYF
TGTGCCAGCAGCTTAAATGGAAACACCATATATTTT
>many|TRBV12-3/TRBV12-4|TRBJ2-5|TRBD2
CASKGLAGGKETQYF
TGTGCCAGCAAGGGACTAGCGGGGGGTAAAGAGACCCAGTACTTC
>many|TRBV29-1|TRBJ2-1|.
CSLGRGDSYNEQFF
TGCAGCTTGGGGCGGGGAGACTCCTACAATGAGCAGTTCTTC